This TCR beta chain derives from a study of PD-L1 blockade in urothelial cancer. The CDR3 length is 17 residues. In germline, CDR1 is KGHSH, CDR2 LQKENI. J lost 2 bases, V lost 0 bases, and 6 bases had no gene match. This sample's time point: peripheral blood 6 weeks after treatment start. Clones were sequenced by immunoSEQ multiplex PCR, and TCRdb holds only the in-frame ones, with some missing. In the table there are roughly 76,000 clones, around 90% of which are singletons. This specimen was PBMCs, taken around atezolizumab (anti-PD-L1) treatment. V gene TRBV18 combines with J gene TRBJ1-5; 8 bases are a match to TRBD1. The receptor comes from an elderly woman with urothelial cancer. The CDR3 DNA follows: TGTGCCAGCTCACCACCCCCAGACAGGGGACGCAATCAGCCCCAGCATTTT. Residues: CASSPPPDRGRNQPQHF.